Shown below are 21 T cell receptor beta chains from a single sample sequenced in a study of long-term antiretroviral therapy in people with HIV. At survey level, the immunoSEQ assay was run in its v3.0 version. Profiling relied on immunoSEQ multiplex PCR, and the TCRdb table lists in-frame clones only, not all of them. The repertoire consists of some 25,000 clones, with approximately 83% occurring once and the leading ten covering approximately 5.1%. Sample: unsorted PBMCs, taken 0.7 years before starting antiretroviral therapy. All receptors come from a man aged 25 to 40 with HIV.

CDR3 amino acids: CASSEVLAGVYNEQFF. As DNA, the CDR3 is TGTGCCAGCAGTGAAGTCCTAGCGGGGGTGTACAATGAGCAGTTCTTC. This sequence joins TRBV2 and TRBJ2-1, with 10 bases identical to TRBD2. The length of the CDR3 is 16 residues. Trimming removed 1 base from V and 4 bases from J; junction bases left unmatched: 4. CDR1 and CDR2 from the germline V gene are SNHLY and FYNNEI.

The CDR3 here is CASSPRTGFHQPQHF. CDR3 nucleotides: TGTGCCAGCAGTCCCCGGACAGGGTTCCATCAGCCCCAGCATTTT. V usage is TRBV28 and J usage is TRBJ1-5; 8 bases are shared with TRBD1. CDR1 and CDR2 from the germline V gene are MDHEN and SYDVKM. J gave up 5 bases and V 5 bases, and 8 bases lay outside the gene matches. The CDR3 covers 15 residues.

The chain recombines TRBV6-1 with TRBJ1-1, with D possibly being TRBD1 (5 bases). CDR1 MNHNS and CDR2 SASEGT come from the germline V gene. The CDR3 loop spans 11 amino acids. V lost 6 bases to trimming and J lost 9 bases, with 11 bases between them. The CDR3 sequence: CASRGEGQAFF. The DNA for the CDR3 is TGTGCCAGCAGAGGGGAGGGCCAAGCTTTCTTT.

This clone has a handful of counts. The chain uses TRBV6-1 and TRBJ2-7; D might be TRBD1 (5 bases). Trimming removed 6 bases at V and 1 base at J, with 10 bases between. The CDR3 is 13 residues long. The germline V gene encodes CDR1 MNHNS and CDR2 SASEGT. This chain's CDR3 is CASSTQGSYEQYF. The CDR3 DNA follows: TGTGCCAGCAGCACCCAGGGTTCCTACGAGCAGTACTTC.

J is TRBJ1-6 and V is TRBV14; D not resolved. From germline, CDR1 is SGHDN and CDR2 FVKESK. CDR3 length: 17 amino acids. The V end was cut by 0 bases, the J end by 0 bases, with 9 bases between. The CDR3 protein is CASSQDFRPSYNSPLHF. The DNA for the CDR3 is TGTGCCAGCAGCCAAGATTTCAGGCCCTCCTATAATTCACCCCTCCACTTT.

In its sample, this clone was seen a few times. This chain uses TRBV27 with TRBJ1-2; D remains ambiguous. V lost 0 bases and J 2 bases, leaving 7 bases between the germline ends. CDR3 length: 14 residues. Germline V lookup: CDR1 MNHEY, CDR2 SMNVEV (reference sequence). The CDR3 DNA sequence: TGTGCCAGCAGTTTATCCCACAACAACTATGGCTACACCTTC. The encoded protein is CASSLSHNNYGYTF.

The V call is TRBV5-6, the J call TRBJ1-6, with unresolved D. From germline, CDR1 is SGHDT and CDR2 YYEEEE. Trimming took off 0 bases at V and 10 bases at J, with 14 bases between the two ends. The CDR3 is 15 amino acids. CDR3: CASSLDSGTGSPLHF. In DNA form, the CDR3 reads TGTGCCAGCAGCTTGGATTCCGGAACGGGGTCACCCCTCCACTTT. Full variable domain (outside the CDR3, taken from reference TRBV5-6 and TRBJ1-6): DAGVTQSPTHLIKTRGQQVTLRCSPKSGHDTVSWYQQALGQGPQFIFQYYEEEERQRGNFPDRFSGHQFPNYSSELNVNALLLGDSALYLCASSLDSGTGSPLHFGNGTRLTVT.

The chain employs TRBV9 and TRBJ1-6; D unclear. From germline, CDR1 is SGDLS and CDR2 YYNGEE. Trimming left V 3 bases short and J 5 bases short, with 12 bases between. This CDR3 region has 15 residues. The CDR3 DNA reads TGTGCCAGCAGCGCAACCGGGCGGGATAATTCACCCCTCCACTTT. It yields the protein CASSATGRDNSPLHF.

The chain couples TRBV30 to TRBJ2-1; 9 bases are a match to TRBD1. Germline values: CDR1 GTSNPN, CDR2 SVGIG (reference sequence). The CDR3 totals 16 residues. Unmatched junction bases numbered 10, after V lost 1 base and J lost 6 bases. CDR3 sequence: CAWSALGQGHANEQFF. The CDR3 DNA follows: TGTGCCTGGAGTGCGCTGGGACAGGGCCATGCCAATGAGCAGTTCTTC.

This chain uses TRBV7-8 with TRBJ2-5; tentatively, D is TRBD2 (6 bases). CDR1 is SGHVS and CDR2 is FQNEAQ in the germline V gene. Trimming removed 7 bases from V and 1 base from J, with 19 bases in between. This CDR3 has 16 residues. The CDR3 loop is CASTTTWGVLQETQYF. DNA of the CDR3: TGTGCCAGCACCACCACGTGGGGGGTCCTCCAAGAGACCCAGTACTTC.

CDR3 sequence reads: CASTRLAAPTDTQYF. CDR3 in DNA: TGTGCCAGCACTCGACTAGCGGCTCCCACAGATACGCAGTATTTT. The V gene is TRBV2, the J gene TRBJ2-3, with 9 bases fitting TRBD2. The CDR3 is made up of 15 amino acids. CDR1 is SNHLY and CDR2 is FYNNEI in the germline V gene. Trimming took 7 bases from V and 2 from J; bases not matched to a gene: 7.

This clone was seen a few times. The chain couples TRBV11-2 to TRBJ2-7; no clear D gene. Germline V gene data show CDR1 as SGHAT and CDR2 as FQNNGV. The length of the CDR3 is 13 residues. The V and J ends lost 3 bases and 2 bases respectively, with 8 bases between them. The DNA for the CDR3 is TGTGCCAGCAGCTTTAGGCCCGCCTACGAGCAGTACTTC. Translated: CASSFRPAYEQYF.

The rearrangement joins TRBV4-3 to TRBJ2-1, with TRBD2 matching 7 bases. The CDR3 contains 14 residues. J gave up 8 bases and V 0 bases, and 4 bases lay outside the gene matches. Germline assignment: CDR1 LGHNA and CDR2 YSLEER. The CDR3 region is CASSQDRGLDEQFF. Written as DNA, the CDR3 is TGCGCCAGCAGCCAAGACCGCGGACTAGATGAGCAGTTCTTC.

This chain uses TRBV15 with TRBJ1-5; possibly TRBD1 for D (5 bases). The CDR3 runs 14 residues. Per the germline V gene, CDR1 is LNHNV and CDR2 is YYDKDF (reference sequence). The V and J ends lost 6 bases and 1 base respectively, with 10 bases between them. The CDR3 loop reads CATSTGYSNQPQHF. CDR3 DNA sequence: TGTGCCACCAGTACAGGATACAGCAATCAGCCCCAGCATTTT.

J is TRBJ2-3 and V is TRBV7-2; a weak D match, TRBD2 (5 bases). CDR3 length equals 14 residues. Germline CDR1 reads SGHTA; CDR2 reads FQGNSA. Trimming stripped 6 bases from V and 4 bases from J, with 14 bases between. The DNA of the CDR3 is TGTGCCAGCAGTCCACCGGGATTATCAGATACGCAGTATTTT. This gives the protein CASSPPGLSDTQYF. The full variable domain, rest sourced from reference TRBV7-2 and TRBJ2-3, is GAGVSQSPSNKVTEKGKDVELRCDPISGHTALYWYRQSLGQGLEFLIYFQGNSAPDKSGLPSDRFSAERTGGSVSTLTIQRTQQEDSAVYLCASSPPGLSDTQYFGPGTRLTVL.

The CDR3 loop is CASSLVATGSTDTQYF. The CDR3 nucleotides are TGTGCCAGCAGCTTAGTGGCGACAGGTAGCACAGATACGCAGTATTTT. This chain joins TRBV7-2 and TRBJ2-3; a weak D match, TRBD1 (6 bases). The germline V gene has CDR1 SGHTA and CDR2 FQGNSA. This CDR3 contains 16 residues. V lost 1 base, J lost 0 bases, and 11 bases lay in between. Full variable domain (rest looked up from reference TRBV7-2 and TRBJ2-3): GAGVSQSPSNKVTEKGKDVELRCDPISGHTALYWYRQSLGQGLEFLIYFQGNSAPDKSGLPSDRFSAERTGGSVSTLTIQRTQQEDSAVYLCASSLVATGSTDTQYFGPGTRLTVL.

The rearrangement uses TRBV6-5 and TRBJ1-6; the D gene is possibly TRBD1 (5 bases). Germline V CDR1 and CDR2: MNHEY, SVGAGI. V lost 6 bases to trimming and J lost 7 bases, with 16 bases between them. This CDR3 has 15 residues. This chain's CDR3 is CASRKGGAINSPLHF. CDR3 bases: TGTGCCAGCAGGAAGGGTGGGGCGATAAATTCACCCCTCCACTTT.

The genes are TRBV11-2 and TRBJ2-1, with D unclear. CDR3 length equals 16 residues. Looked up from germline, CDR1 is SGHAT and CDR2 is FQNNGV. V was shortened by 3 bases and J by 7 bases, with 19 bases between the two germline ends. CDR3 sequence: CASSFLRVFGRNEQFF. Here the CDR3 DNA reads TGTGCCAGCAGCTTTCTAAGGGTTTTCGGGCGGAATGAGCAGTTCTTC. The whole variable domain, remainder taken from reference TRBV11-2 and TRBJ2-1, is EAGVAQSPRYKIIEKRQSVAFWCNPISGHATLYWYQQILGQGPKLLIQFQNNGVVDDSQLPKDRFSAERLKGVDSTLKIQPAKLEDSAVYLCASSFLRVFGRNEQFFGPGTRLTVL.

The chain is built from TRBV29-1 and TRBJ2-1, with 9 positions matching TRBD1. The CDR3 has 15 amino acids. Germline CDR1 SQVTM, CDR2 ANQGSEA. V lost 3 bases to trimming and J lost 3 bases; unmatched junction nucleotides: 6. CDR3 in DNA: TGCAGCGTTGAGAAGGGGGGACAGGGCTACAATGAGCAGTTCTTC. This encodes CSVEKGGQGYNEQFF.

The rearrangement joins TRBV5-1 to TRBJ2-2, with TRBD1 matching over 8 bases. The CDR3 totals 15 residues. J lost 2 bases, V lost 4 bases, and 4 bases had no gene match. Germline V gives CDR1 SGHRS, CDR2 YFSETQ. The CDR3 nucleotides read TGCGCCAGCAGCCCCGGACAGGGTAACACCGGGGAGCTGTTTTTT. This sequence encodes CASSPGQGNTGELFF. The variable domain in full, completed from reference TRBV5-1 and TRBJ2-2, reads KAGVTQTPRYLIKTRGQQVTLSCSPISGHRSVSWYQQTPGQGLQFLFEYFSETQRNKGNFPGRFSGRQFSNSRSEMNVSTLELGDSALYLCASSPGQGNTGELFFGEGSRLTVL.

The chain combines TRBV6-5 with TRBJ2-2; D is ambiguous. The CDR3 contains 14 residues. Trimming stripped 2 bases from V and 4 bases from J, with 8 bases between. CDR1 MNHEY and CDR2 SVGAGI come from the germline V gene. CDR3 in DNA: TGTGCCAGCAGTTACGACTCGGGCACCGGGGAGCTGTTTTTT. Encoded protein: CASSYDSGTGELFF.